Listed below are T cell receptor beta chains from one sample, sequenced in a study of identical twins. TCRdb re-called the 5' RACE reads with MiXCR, one entry per CDR3 protein. The sample carries some 1,600,000 distinct CDR3 sequences, roughly 35% recorded once. The sample consisted of cord blood. These receptors were collected from a newborn girl in good health. Both conserved end residues are part of each CDR3.

V,CDR3
TRBV20-1,CSANPEWVVHEQYF
TRBV5-1,CASGPEAYGYTF
TRBV19,CASSSGTVTNEQFF
TRBV20-1,CSARDFGLAGSSYEQYF
TRBV3-1,CASSQGTRTVGNTIYF
TRBV19,CASTWQMGSEAFF
TRBV28,CASSSWEGYNEQFF
TRBV14,CASSPATGPTSGTDTQYF
TRBV27,CASSLLGRGSNQPQHF
TRBV18,CASSPVGKETQYF
TRBV20-1,CSALPGGSSSYEQYF
TRBV6-1,CASSVLARNEKLFF
TRBV15,CATSSRGGRETQYF
TRBV15,CATSRATGTVVYNEQFF
TRBV5-1,CASSLGEDDTQYF
TRBV28,CASSSPGTTKNIQYF
TRBV2,CASKRQGSYGYTF
TRBV3-1,CASSQLGRMNTEAFF
TRBV29-1,CSVEPSRTGNTIYF
TRBV12-3/TRBV12-4,CASSFGASGTYEQYF
TRBV9,CASSASGGVSTDTQYF
TRBV18,CASSPPAGYNNEQFF
TRBV7-9,CASSLTGTSLNYNEQFF
TRBV5-1,CASSLDGTVNQPQHF
TRBV7-8,CASSLRRVGTRNTEAFF
TRBV4-1,CASSPRDPVYNEQFF
TRBV10-3,CAISAVSSYNSPLHF
TRBV20-1,CSASWFVTSGRFQETQYF
TRBV10-1,CASRPGQGHQPQHF
TRBV20-1,CSARGTGGSRYEQFF
TRBV6-1,CASSEYVDNEQFF
TRBV4-2,CASRGHFEAFF
TRBV2,CASSREGGSTEAFF
TRBV27,CASSWIGYNSPLHF
TRBV6-5,CASRGRGGLYEQYF
TRBV30,CAWRASGGTEAFF
TRBV20-1,CSATGRSNEQFF
TRBV20-1,CSARHLRRGHSYEQYF
TRBV20-1,CSAKEAGYGYTF
TRBV24-1,CATSDLQSDQPQHF
TRBV15,CATSREGRTAYNEQYF
TRBV29-1,CSVAGLSYEQYF
TRBV6-1,CASSEDLRTGSLYGYTF
TRBV11-2,CASSAGLTTNEKLFF
TRBV5-6,CATAGQGASYNEQFF
TRBV12-3/TRBV12-4,CASSLVLSEGGAAYNEQFF
TRBV2,CASRTWTDAYEQYF
TRBV15,CATSRDLGTDNEKLFF
TRBV7-2,CASSWRNEKLFF
TRBV6-6,CASRSRGLAGEETQYF
TRBV12-3/TRBV12-4,CASSLGQVKVGNDEQFF
TRBV5-1,CASSFQAGASTDTQYF
TRBV6-1,CASSARVVNEKLFF
TRBV5-1,CASSTKREMGAKNIQYF